The present entry profiles one T cell receptor beta chain with its context. It lacks a known antigen. No qualities accompany the bases; no much larger clone lies one base away. The treatment or condition label here, explained by the study, means: oral pan-JAK inhibitor, 5-10 mg twice daily. Peripheral blood and lesional scalp punch biopsies were obtained from patients with alopecia areata. After PBMCs were isolated by density centrifugation and stained for CD3, CD4 and CD8, a FACSAria was used to sort CD4+ and CD8+ T cells. Library prep was done by the immunoSEQ multiplex PCR assay. RNA was extracted from all samples and reverse transcribed into cDNA, which served as template for TCR sequencing. SuperScript III was used for first-strand cDNA synthesis, primed with a 2:1 mix of oligo-dT and random hexamers. Amplification bias was assessed with a synthetic immune receptor repertoire, and residual bias was removed computationally. From the authors' description of their analysis: Raw reads were preprocessed to remove errors, and CDR3 was defined according to IMGT conventions as the region from the conserved cysteine to phenylalanine. Clonality was calculated as 1 minus Shannon entropy normalized by log2 of the number of productive unique TCRs. Whether scalp clones were CD4 or CD8 was inferred by matching scalp TCRbeta sequences against CD4 and CD8 repertoires sorted from blood. TCRdb took this table from immuneACCESS and kept in-frame rearrangements with V and J called. Such tables lack part of the clones; where checked against another copy, unresolved V genes explain under half of the gap, and the rest is unexplained. V and J calls and clone size are as listed in that table; D and trimming were resolved from the DNA. This sample comprises fewer than 250,000 clones, approximately 38% of them detected only once. Jointly, the top ten make up 0.48% of the sample.

This entry comes from a study of CD8+ T cells in alopecia areata (dated by TCRdb to 2016 to 2019). In terms of the full investigation: Treated patients were enrolled in an open-label pilot trial of oral tofacitinib at 5 to 10 mg twice daily for moderate-to-severe alopecia areata. Patients received tofacitinib for 6 to 18 months and were then followed off drug for 6 months to check for delayed response and recurrence. The SALT score, which quantifies the percentage of affected scalp surface area, was used to measure disease severity in treated patients. To study T cell clonal expansion in alopecia areata, the researchers applied high-throughput TCRbeta sequencing to both the C3H/HeJ mouse model and human patients. In humans, TCRbeta sequencing was performed on scalp tissue and on sorted CD4+ and CD8+ peripheral blood T cells from healthy controls and from patients with patchy or totalis/universalis alopecia areata. Tofacitinib-treated patients had biopsies at baseline and at 4 and 24 weeks of treatment, with a later scalp biopsy in several patients. Scalp clonality was compared across normal scalp (n=4), patchy alopecia areata scalp (n=8), and alopecia totalis/universalis scalp (n=8). RNA came from the PAXgene miRNA kit for fixed scalp, the miRNeasy kit for PBMCs, and the RNeasy kit for mouse skin. immunoSEQ multiplex PCR using 35 Vbeta forward primers and 13 Jbeta reverse primers was used to amplify TCRbeta CDR3 regions. The paper as a whole reports these results and caveats: Shared TCR sequences between patients were less evident than in mice, which may be partly attributable to HLA diversity in the patient population. With tofacitinib, both scalp clonality and the number of expanded CD8+ clones among the top 100 scalp clones went down significantly. During tofacitinib treatment, many expanded lesional clones remained in scalp and blood, and this persistence may partly explain relapse after treatment is stopped. The treated cohort was small, with a single nonresponder, so links between baseline CD8+ expansion and response need larger studies. Scalp TCR repertoire analysis is complicated because resident alphabeta T cells in normal human skin are also sequenced, whereas mouse skin is dominated by gammadelta T cells. Higher clonality and more expanded CD8+ clones were observed in lesional scalp than in normal scalp, particularly in alopecia totalis/universalis, a finding suggestive of antigenic drive.

From cysteine to phenylalanine, the CDR3 is 15 amino acids long. Only CDR3 DNA remains: 45 bases, in frame from the first base. V loses 7 bases of germline sequence and J loses 2 bases, and the interval between the two ends is 12 bases. In the germline V gene (reference sequence), CDR1 corresponds to MNHNY and CDR2 to SVGAGI. The sequences come from CD4+ T cells sorted from blood, collected at approximately week 30, from a patient treated with tofacitinib. This chain is built from TRBV6-6 and TRBJ2-6, with an unclear D gene assignment. This TCR was sampled from a human donor with alopecia areata. For the CDR3, the sequence is CASTDGPAGANVLTF. The nucleotide sequence is TGTGCCAGCACAGACGGCCCGGCTGGGGCCAACGTCCTGACTTTC.